The 7 T cell receptor beta chains below all came from one sample that was sequenced in a study of T cells expressing NK-cell markers. Reanalyzing the 5' RACE reads, TCRdb keeps one entry per CDR3 protein, without DNA. The data include about 2,200 distinct CDR3 sequences; the top ten clones carry about 70%. The sequenced sample was blood T cells: a sorted CD56 or NKG2C T cell subset, CD4+ or CD8+ T cells, or bulk PBMC T cells (not recorded which). These receptors were taken from a woman aged 18-29 years in good health.

By frequency, this clonotype is medium-sized. The chain uses TRBV5-1 and TRBJ2-1; TCRdb's D call of TRBD2 is untestable without DNA. This CDR3 is 17 amino acids long. Germline V gives CDR1 SGHRS, CDR2 YFSETQ. The CDR3 loop reads CASTGRTSGREANEQFF. Filled out from reference TRBV5-1 and TRBJ2-1, the complete variable domain reads KAGVTQTPRYLIKTRGQQVTLSCSPISGHRSVSWYQQTPGQGLQFLFEYFSETQRNKGNFPGRFSGRQFSNSRSEMNVSTLELGDSALYLCASTGRTSGREANEQFFGPGTRLTVL.

V is TRBV12-3 or TRBV12-4 and J is TRBJ1-1; TCRdb returns TRBD1, unconfirmable since there is no DNA. The CDR3 has 14 amino acids. The CDR3 sequence: CASRRTGTVSSAFF.

In terms of frequency, this clonotype is large (0.1 to 1%). The chain combines TRBV7-2 with TRBJ2-3; TCRdb's assignment of TRBD2 cannot be checked, as there is no DNA. Germline lookup yields CDR1 SGHTA and CDR2 FQGNSA. The CDR3 runs 16 residues. Here the CDR3 reads CASSLLAGGSGDTQYF.

This chain uses TRBV28 with TRBJ2-6; TCRdb's D call of TRBD1 is untestable without DNA. The CDR3 covers 16 residues. Germline V gene lookup returns CDR1 MDHEN and CDR2 SYDVKM. This CDR3 reads CASSSIFGGGANVLTF.

This sequence joins TRBV20-1 and TRBJ2-3; TCRdb lists TRBD2, though no DNA is available to test this call. The germline V gene encodes CDR1 DFQATT and CDR2 SNEGSKA (reference sequence). This CDR3 has 15 residues. The CDR3 loop reads CSARRLAEFTDTQYF.

The chain links TRBV2 to TRBJ2-1; no DNA is available, so the TRBD2 call from TCRdb remains unchecked. There are 15 residues in the CDR3. Germline V gene data show CDR1 as SNHLY and CDR2 as FYNNEI. CDR3 region: CASSEVTSGNNEQFF. The full variable domain, in which reference TRBV2 and TRBJ2-1 provide the parts outside the CDR3, is EPEVTQTPSHQVTQMGQEVILRCVPISNHLYFYWYRQILGQKVEFLVSFYNNEISEKSEIFDDQFSVERPDGSNFTLKIRSTKLEDSAMYFCASSEVTSGNNEQFFGPGTRLTVL.

The chain carries TRBV6-1 and TRBJ2-1. The germline CDR1 and CDR2 sequences are MNHNS and SASEGT. The CDR3 extends over 11 amino acids. The chain's CDR3 is CASSEGREQFF.